A single sample gave rise to the 25 T cell receptor beta chains below, sequenced in a study of CD8+CD57+ T cells in acquired aplastic anemia. It was patients with CD8+CD57+ cell expansion by flow cytometry who were chosen for sequencing. The use of genomic DNA as template underpinned the TCR beta VDJ and CDR3 profiling. TCRdb itself ran the reads through MiXCR, one entry per CDR3 protein. The sample shows around 200,000 distinct CDR3 sequences, approximately 48% of them seen only once. What was sequenced was sorted CD4+, CD8+, or CD8+CD57+ T cells (not recorded which) from PBMCs. The receptors stem from a human donor with aplastic anemia.

This clonotype turned up a few times. The CDR3 does not close with the conserved phenylalanine or tryptophan, likely indicating a read error. The genes are TRBV9 and TRBJ1-3, with D perhaps TRBD1 (5 bases). This CDR3 is built from 20 residues. CDR1 and CDR2 (germline): SGDLS, YYNGEE. Trimming took 0 bases from V and 0 from J, leaving 22 bases between them. CDR3 loop: CASSVALFGREGDSGNTIYS. The DNA for the CDR3 is TGTGCCAGCAGCGTAGCTCTCTTTGGCAGGGAGGGAGACTCTGGAAACACCATATATTCT.

This clonotype came up a few times. A much larger clone differs by one base, so this may be a read error. The CDR3 DNA is TGCAGTGCTCTGACAGGTACTTCTGGAGACACCATATATTTT. Its translation is CSALTGTSGDTIYF. V is TRBV20-1 and J is TRBJ1-3; a weak D match, TRBD1 (6 bases). The length of the CDR3 is 14 residues. Germline V gives CDR1 DFQATT, CDR2 SNEGSKA (reference sequence).

This clonotype was picked up a small number of times. This chain connects TRBV19 to TRBJ2-7, with 13 bases fitting TRBD2. Trimming at V came to 8 bases and at J to 7 bases, leaving 11 bases not matched to a gene. CDR3 length: 15 amino acids. Germline V gives CDR1 LNHDA, CDR2 SQIVND (reference sequence). The CDR3 reads CASQTSGLAGREQYF. The CDR3 DNA reads TGTGCCAGTCAGACCTCGGGACTAGCGGGGCGTGAGCAGTACTTC.

This sequence joins TRBV7-2 and TRBJ2-7; TRBD1 matches 7 bases. CDR3 length: 13 amino acids. Germline V gene sequence: CDR1 SGHTA, CDR2 FQGNSA. Trimming took 3 bases from V and 3 from J; bases not matched to a gene: 2. Here the CDR3 reads CASSLGQLYEQYF. As DNA, the CDR3 is TGTGCCAGCAGCTTGGGACAGCTCTACGAGCAGTACTTC.

This clonotype occurred many times. This CDR3 is CASSDGGKGNNEQFF. The CDR3, as DNA: TGCGCCAGCAGCGATGGGGGGAAGGGAAACAATGAGCAGTTCTTC. The chain links TRBV5-1 to TRBJ2-1; possibly TRBD2 for D (6 bases). Germline lookup yields CDR1 SGHRS and CDR2 YFSETQ. The CDR3 has 15 residues. V was shortened by 4 bases and J by 5 bases, with 16 bases between the two germline ends.

By share, this clonotype counts as medium-sized (0.01 to 0.1%). CDR3 sequence: CASSLGGLAGEQFF. In DNA, the CDR3 is TGTGCCAGCAGCTTAGGGGGACTAGCGGGTGAGCAGTTCTTC. The rearrangement joins TRBV7-2 to TRBJ2-1; 12 nucleotides agree with TRBD2. The CDR3 spans 14 residues. Trimming took 1 base from V and 9 from J; bases not matched to a gene: 1. Germline lookup yields CDR1 SGHTA and CDR2 FQGNSA.

The V and J genes are TRBV19 and TRBJ2-7; D remains unclear. Germline V lookup: CDR1 LNHDA, CDR2 SQIVND (reference sequence). The CDR3 extends over 14 amino acids. Trimming took off 0 bases at V and 0 bases at J, with 6 bases between the two ends. CDR3: CASSIDPTSYEQYF. For the CDR3, the DNA is TGTGCCAGTAGTATAGACCCCACCTCCTACGAGCAGTACTTC.

This chain joins TRBV7-3 and TRBJ2-1; D is perhaps TRBD1 or TRBD2 (5 bases each). V was clipped by 2 bases and J by 5 bases, with 16 bases between them. The CDR3 length is 16 residues. Germline V gene lookup returns CDR1 SGHTA and CDR2 FQGTGA. The CDR3 coding sequence is TGTGCCAGCAGCTTACACAGCGAAAGGGGACACAATGAGCAGTTCTTC. Translated, it gives CASSLHSERGHNEQFF.

The chain employs TRBV9 and TRBJ2-2, with D unclear. Germline loops: CDR1 SGDLS, CDR2 YYNGEE. The CDR3 spans 13 residues. Trimming took 3 bases from V and 7 from J, leaving 10 bases between them. The CDR3 protein is CASSGDVGGELFF. In DNA, the CDR3 is TGTGCCAGCAGCGGTGATGTGGGCGGGGAGCTGTTTTTT.

CDR3 amino acids: CASSLAPAGVTEAFF. In DNA form, the CDR3 reads TGTGCCAGCAGCTTAGCGCCGGCAGGGGTCACTGAAGCTTTCTTT. The chain has TRBV11-1 and TRBJ1-1; tentatively, D is TRBD1 (6 bases). CDR3 length equals 15 residues. Germline CDR1 is SGHAT and CDR2 is FQDESV (reference sequence). Trimming removed 0 bases from V and 4 bases from J, with 12 bases in between. The full variable domain, in which reference TRBV11-1 and TRBJ1-1 provide the parts outside the CDR3, is EAEVAQSPRYKITEKSQAVAFWCDPISGHATLYWYRQILGQGPELLVQFQDESVVDDSQLPKDRFSAERLKGVDSTLKIQPAELGDSAMYLCASSLAPAGVTEAFFGQGTRLTVV.

This clonotype was counted between two and nine times. The chain is built from TRBV20-1 and TRBJ2-3, with 8 positions matching TRBD2. The CDR3 covers 15 residues. From germline, CDR1 is DFQATT and CDR2 SNEGSKA (reference sequence). Trimming took 2 bases from V and 2 from J; bases not matched to a gene: 6. The CDR3 sequence is CSARTLAGDTDTQYF. CDR3 in DNA: TGCAGTGCTAGAACCCTAGCGGGTGACACAGATACGCAGTATTTT.

Concerning this clonotype itself: This may be a read error, as it is one base from a much larger clone. The rearrangement uses TRBV9 and TRBJ2-2, with TRBD1 matching 9 bases. Germline lookup yields CDR1 SGDLS and CDR2 YYNGEE. This CDR3 spans 19 amino acids. CDR3 in DNA: TGTGCCAACAGCGCCCGCCCTGTAAGGGACAGGGTAGCCACCGGGGAGCTGTTTTTT. Encoded protein: CANSARPVRDRVATGELFF.

J is TRBJ2-1 and V is TRBV9; possibly TRBD2 for D (7 bases). Trimming pared 4 bases from V and 5 bases from J, leaving 13 bases between. Germline CDR1 reads SGDLS; CDR2 reads YYNGEE. The CDR3 length is 14 residues. The CDR3 loop reads CASSLGGDHNEQFF. The CDR3 DNA reads as TGTGCCAGCAGCTTAGGGGGGGACCACAATGAGCAGTTCTTC.

This clonotype appeared many times. CDR3 coding DNA: TGTGCCAGCAGGTCGAGCGGGGGGGGACTAAATGAGCAGTTCTTC. Translation gives CASRSSGGGLNEQFF. The chain uses TRBV12-3 or TRBV12-4 and TRBJ2-1; 10 bases align to TRBD2. J was trimmed by 7 bases and V by 6 bases; bases with no gene match: 9. The CDR3 runs 15 residues.

This clonotype was recorded at least ten times. The CDR3, as DNA: TGTGCCAGTAGTATTTTAAGGACAGCTCGCAATCAGCCCCAGCATTTT. This codes for CASSILRTARNQPQHF. This chain links TRBV19 with TRBJ1-5; possibly TRBD1 for D (6 bases). The CDR3 loop spans 16 amino acids. Germline V CDR1 and CDR2: LNHDA, SQIVND (reference sequence). Between the trimmed V and J ends, which lost 3 bases and 2 bases, there was a span of 14 bases.

The chain has TRBV29-1 and TRBJ1-1; D is unclear. This CDR3 region has 13 residues. The V end lost 7 bases, the J end lost 0 bases, and 12 bases lay between the germline ends. Germline CDR1 SQVTM, CDR2 ANQGSEA. The CDR3 DNA sequence: TGCAGCGCCGACCTACAGCTGAACACTGAAGCTTTCTTT. Translation gives CSADLQLNTEAFF.

Concerning this clonotype itself: A much larger clone sits a single nucleotide away, making a read error possible. The chain has TRBV7-9 and TRBJ1-2, with D maybe TRBD1 (5 bases). The CDR3 runs 15 residues. Germline loops: CDR1 SEHNR, CDR2 FQNEAQ (reference sequence). DNA of the CDR3: TGTGCCGGCAGCCCTCGGACAACGCCGTCCTATGGCTACACCTTC. It translates to CAGSPRTTPSYGYTF.

This clonotype was counted a few times. The rearrangement links TRBV6-1 to TRBJ2-3, with 11 bases identical to TRBD1. The V gene end was trimmed by 7 bases and the J gene end by 4 bases; junction bases not matched to a gene: 4. The CDR3 consists of 14 residues. Germline V lookup: CDR1 MNHNS, CDR2 SASEGT. As DNA, the CDR3 is TGTGCCAGCAAAGTGGGACAGGGGGCAGATACGCAGTATTTT. Translation: CASKVGQGADTQYF.

The chain has TRBV4-1 and TRBJ2-3; D is ambiguous. In germline, CDR1 is MGHRA, CDR2 YSYEKL. The CDR3 is 14 amino acids. The V gene lost 3 bases and the J gene lost 8 bases, with 15 bases spanning the gap. CDR3 sequence reads: CASSQNLNTGTQYF. The CDR3 coding sequence is TGCGCCAGCAGCCAGAACTTGAACACCGGTACGCAGTATTTT.

Of note for this clonotype: This may be a read error: a much more frequent sequence differs by one nucleotide. The conserved closing phenylalanine or tryptophan is absent in this CDR3, likely reflecting a read error. The chain carries TRBV6-1 and TRBJ2-5; TRBD1 matches 7 bases. In germline, CDR1 is MNHNS, CDR2 SASEGT. The CDR3 consists of 13 residues. J was trimmed by 1 base and V by 7 bases; bases with no gene match: 3. The CDR3 sequence: CASNGQVQETQYL. The CDR3 nucleotides are TGTGCCAGCAATGGACAGGTCCAAGAGACCCAGTACCTC.

The chain couples TRBV7-9 to TRBJ2-7; the D gene is possibly TRBD2 (8 bases). The CDR3 is 15 amino acids. Germline-derived CDR1 and CDR2 are SEHNR and FQNEAQ (reference sequence). V lost 5 bases to trimming and J lost 3 bases, with 17 bases between them. CDR3 bases: TGTGCCAGCAGCCGAGGGGGCGGGGGGCTCTACGAGCAGTACTTC. Translation: CASSRGGGGLYEQYF.

This rearrangement joins TRBV2 to TRBJ1-5; maybe TRBD1 (5 bases). V shed 2 bases and J shed 5 bases, with 13 bases lying between them. CDR1 is SNHLY, CDR2 FYNNEI, per germline. The CDR3 is 15 amino acids. As DNA, the CDR3 is TGTGCCAGCAGTGAATTTAGTATACAGGATCAGCCCCAGCATTTT. This translates into CASSEFSIQDQPQHF.

The chain couples TRBV24-1 to TRBJ1-5, with D perhaps TRBD1 (6 bases). This CDR3 comprises 13 residues. The germline gives CDR1 KGHDR, CDR2 SFDVKD. Trimming removed 6 bases at V and 6 bases at J, with 11 bases between. CDR3 in amino acids: CATSTGGAQPQHF. Here the CDR3 DNA reads TGTGCCACCAGTACTGGGGGGGCTCAGCCCCAGCATTTT.

There are many counts of this clonotype. The chain uses TRBV5-1 and TRBJ1-3; no clear D. V was trimmed by 0 bases and J by 0 bases, leaving 4 bases between them. The CDR3 extends over 14 amino acids. The germline V gene encodes CDR1 SGHRS and CDR2 YFSETQ. CDR3 sequence (DNA): TGCGCCAGCAGCTTGGCCAGCTCTGGAAACACCATATATTTT. This encodes CASSLASSGNTIYF. The full variable domain, completed using reference TRBV5-1 and TRBJ1-3, is KAGVTQTPRYLIKTRGQQVTLSCSPISGHRSVSWYQQTPGQGLQFLFEYFSETQRNKGNFPGRFSGRQFSNSRSEMNVSTLELGDSALYLCASSLASSGNTIYFGEGSWLTVV.

The genes are TRBV25-1 and TRBJ2-3; no definite D call. Trimming stripped 7 bases from V and 0 bases from J, with 14 bases between. Germline V lookup: CDR1 MGHDK, CDR2 SYGVNS. The CDR3 has 15 residues. DNA for the CDR3: TGTGCCAGCACCGCCGGAGCAGACAGCACAGATACGCAGTATTTT. It specifies CASTAGADSTDTQYF. The whole variable domain, filled in from reference TRBV25-1 and TRBJ2-3, reads EADIYQTPRYLVIGTGKKITLECSQTMGHDKMYWYQQDPGMELHLIHYSYGVNSTEKGDLSSESTVSRIRTEHFPLTLESARPSHTSQYLCASTAGADSTDTQYFGPGTRLTVL.